The following is a TCR beta chain sequence with its context. In the original processing: Estimation of nucleated cell counts was performed using reference gene primer amplification. Assay: immunoSEQ multiplex PCR; the TCRdb copy retains only in-frame clones and omits some. V and J calls and clone size follow that table, whereas D and trimming were derived from the DNA. The table includes about 330,000 clones, about 90% detected once. The entry originates in a study of blood T cell repertoires in COVID-19. CDR1 is LNHDA, CDR2 SQIVND, per germline (reference sequence). V shed 4 bases and J shed 3 bases, with 9 bases lying between them. The CDR3 has 13 amino acids.

This chain joins TRBV19 and TRBJ2-5; maybe TRBD1 (5 bases). Sequenced: PBMCs or T cells enriched from blood (not recorded which). This clonotype was sampled from a woman in her twenties or thirties who had recovered from COVID-19. In DNA form, the CDR3 reads TGTGCCAGTAGTACCCTCAGGGAAGAGACCCAGTACTTC. Protein: CASSTLREETQYF.